A selection of T cell receptor beta chains follows, all from one sample in a study of follicular helper T cells after annual influenza vaccination. The assay was immunoSEQ multiplex PCR, and TCRdb's table has in-frame clones only and misses some. Of 9,500 to 10,000 clones in the sample, 83% are singletons; the top ten hold under 0.4%. The source material was CXCR5- memory CD4+ T cells sorted from blood, sampled 7 days after influenza vaccination. These receptors were obtained from an adult who received the influenza vaccine. CDR3s include the opening cysteine and the closing phenylalanine or tryptophan. A D gene is named only where the DNA matches it firmly. The size of a clone is reported for some rows only, either as once, few or many, or as a class for expanded clones.

.,TRBJ1-2,TRBV29-1,.,TGCAGCGTTGACTCGGCAGGCTTGGGGTATGGCTACACCTTC,CSVDSAGLGYGYTF
.,TRBJ1-2,TRBV6-5,.,TGTGCCAGCAGATACAGGGAAGGGGATGGCTACACCTTC,CASRYREGDGYTF
.,TRBJ1-1,TRBV5-4,.,TGTGCCAGCAGCTCTACAGTGAACACTGAAGCTTTCTTT,CASSSTVNTEAFF
.,TRBJ1-1,TRBV6-5,.,TGTGCCAGCAGAGCTACCTGGGGGTGGAGCACTGAAGCTTTCTTT,CASRATWGWSTEAFF
.,TRBJ2-7,TRBV19,.,TGTGCCAGTAGTATAAGGGGTGAAGGGGGCGAGCAGTACTTC,CASSIRGEGGEQYF
.,TRBJ2-3,TRBV29-1,.,TGCAGCGTTGGGCCAGGGACGAGCACAGATACGCAGTATTTT,CSVGPGTSTDTQYF
.,TRBJ1-3,TRBV27,.,TGTGCCAGCAGTTCAGAGGCCTACTCTGGAAACACCATATATTTT,CASSSEAYSGNTIYF
.,TRBJ2-1,TRBV13,TRBD2,TGTGCCAGCAGCTCGTTCGCGGGGGGCGCACCAGGCAATGAGCAGTTCTTC,CASSSFAGGAPGNEQFF
.,TRBJ2-5,TRBV4-2,.,TGTGCCAGCAGCCAAGTACTTCAGTCAGAGACCCAGTACTTC,CASSQVLQSETQYF
.,TRBJ2-3,TRBV15,TRBD1,TGTGCCACCGGAGGACAGGGAGGAGATACGCAGTATTTT,CATGGQGGDTQYF
.,TRBJ2-1,TRBV7-8,.,TGTGCCAGCAGCTTAGCAGGGGCCAGCTCCTACAATGAGCAGTTCTTC,CASSLAGASSYNEQFF
.,TRBJ1-1,TRBV19,TRBD1,TGTGCCAGTGCGAACAGGGGGTTGAACACTGAAGCTTTCTTT,CASANRGLNTEAFF
.,TRBJ1-4,TRBV4-2,.,TGTGCCAGCAGCCAAGAACAGCTGGGGGAAAAACTGTTTTTT,CASSQEQLGEKLFF
.,TRBJ1-6,TRBV7-6,TRBD1,TGTGCCAGCAGCTCAGACAGGGGTTGGAATTCACCCCTCCACTTT,CASSSDRGWNSPLHF
.,TRBJ2-7,TRBV5-1,TRBD1,TGCGCCAGCAGCCTGAGGACAGGGGGCTACGAGCAGTACTTC,CASSLRTGGYEQYF
.,TRBJ1-1,TRBV19,.,TGTGCCAGTAGTATTTGGTTGACGAACACTGAAGCTTTCTTT,CASSIWLTNTEAFF
.,TRBJ1-6,TRBV19,.,TGTGCCAGTAGTATTAGTCGGGGGACTGAGGAATCACCCCTCCACTTT,CASSISRGTEESPLHF
once,TRBJ2-1,TRBV10-3,TRBD2,TGTGCCATCAGTAGGACTAGCGGGGGGGCGATATCCTACAATGAGCAGTTCTTC,CAISRTSGGAISYNEQFF
.,TRBJ1-2,TRBV7-3,TRBD1,TGTGCCAGCAGCGAGGACAGGGGAACTAACTATGGCTACACCTTC,CASSEDRGTNYGYTF
.,TRBJ2-7,TRBV9,TRBD1,TGTGCCAGCAGCACCACAGGGGGCCCGTACGAGCAGTACTTC,CASSTTGGPYEQYF
.,TRBJ1-2,TRBV9,TRBD1,TGTGCCAGCAGCGCAGGGGGCGCTGGATATGGCTACACCTTC,CASSAGGAGYGYTF
.,TRBJ2-1,TRBV4-3,.,TGCGCCAGCAGCCAAGGACAGAGCTCCTACAATGAGCAGTTCTTC,CASSQGQSSYNEQFF
few,TRBJ1-6,TRBV2,.,TGTGCCAGCACCTTGGGGGTCCGCTCACCCCTCCACTTT,CASTLGVRSPLHF
.,TRBJ2-1,TRBV5-8,TRBD1,TGTGCCAGCAGCTTGGGTTGGCTGACAGGGGCCTCCTACAATGAGCAGTTCTTC,CASSLGWLTGASYNEQFF
.,TRBJ2-3,TRBV6-5,.,TGTGCCAGCATTGGCCAGGAGAGTCGGTATTTT,CASIGQESRYF
once,TRBJ2-1,TRBV7-2,TRBD2,TGTGCCAGCAGCTATGGGACTAGCGGGGGGGGTCGGAATGAGCAGTTCTTC,CASSYGTSGGGRNEQFF
.,TRBJ1-1,TRBV7-2,.,TGTGCCAGCAGCTTACAGGAGATGAACACTGAAGCTTTCTTT,CASSLQEMNTEAFF
few,TRBJ1-5,TRBV5-1,TRBD1,TGCGCCAGCAGCCCAGGAGGGACAGGGGGTCAGCCCCAGCATTTT,CASSPGGTGGQPQHF
once,TRBJ1-6,TRBV28,.,TGTGCCAGCAGTTTTGTGGGCAGAAACGATTCACCCCTCCACTTT,CASSFVGRNDSPLHF
.,TRBJ1-4,TRBV18,.,TGTGCCAGCTCACCCCAAGGACGGAGTAATGAAAAACTGTTTTTT,CASSPQGRSNEKLFF
.,TRBJ1-2,TRBV4-2,.,TGTGCCAGCAGCCAAGGACTCGGAGGAGCTAACTATGGCTACACCTTC,CASSQGLGGANYGYTF
.,TRBJ1-1,TRBV15,.,TGTGCCACCAGCAGAGAAAGGGGTCACGTGAACACTGAAGCTTTCTTT,CATSRERGHVNTEAFF
.,TRBJ2-5,TRBV27,.,TGTGCCAGCAGTTTACAGGGCTCCCAAGAGACCCAGTACTTC,CASSLQGSQETQYF
.,TRBJ2-5,TRBV5-6,.,TGTGCCAGCAGCTTGGGGTTTCTGGAGACCCAGTACTTC,CASSLGFLETQYF
.,TRBJ2-1,TRBV18,TRBD2,TGTGCCAGCTCACCCCTACTAGCGGGGTCTGGCTACAATGAGCAGTTCTTC,CASSPLLAGSGYNEQFF
.,TRBJ1-4,TRBV7-6,.,TGTGCCAGCAGCTTTAGTGTCTACAGGTCCAAGGGGTTTAAACTGTTTTTT,CASSFSVYRSKGFKLFF
.,TRBJ1-3,TRBV29-1,TRBD1,TGCAGCGCCCGACAGGGCGCGAGCTCTGGAAACACCATATATTTT,CSARQGASSGNTIYF
.,TRBJ1-3,TRBV7-9,.,TGTGCCAGCAGACCGACGTACCGCTCTGGAAACACCATATATTTT,CASRPTYRSGNTIYF
.,TRBJ1-5,TRBV7-2,.,TGTGCCAGCAGCGCCGGGACCGATCGAAATCAGCCCCAGCATTTT,CASSAGTDRNQPQHF
.,TRBJ2-5,TRBV7-2,.,TGTGCCAGCAGCTTAGCCACGGGCAGAGGAGAGACCCAGTACTTC,CASSLATGRGETQYF
.,TRBJ2-1,TRBV4-3,TRBD2,TGCGCCAGCAGCCAAGCTACACTAGCGGGGGCCAGCTCCTACAATGAGCAGTTCTTC,CASSQATLAGASSYNEQFF
.,TRBJ2-1,TRBV11-2,.,TGTGCCAGCAGCCATCGACCCCGCAGGGTCTTC,CASSHRPRRVF
.,TRBJ2-3,TRBV19,.,TGTGCCAGTTCCAGGGCCGCAGATACGCAGTATTTT,CASSRAADTQYF
.,TRBJ2-7,TRBV23-1,TRBD1,TGCGCCAGCAGTCAACCCACCGACAGGGAAACCTACGAGCAGTACTTC,CASSQPTDRETYEQYF
.,TRBJ2-1,TRBV11-3,.,TGTGCCAGCAGCTTAGAAGAGGGGACCTACAATGAGCAGTTCTTC,CASSLEEGTYNEQFF
.,TRBJ1-2,TRBV5-6,.,TGTGCCAGCAGCTGGGCCAAACAGGGCTATGGCTACACCTTC,CASSWAKQGYGYTF
.,TRBJ2-1,TRBV18,TRBD2,TGTGCCAGCTCATCGACTAGCGGTCTTTCGGGTGAGCAGTTCTTC,CASSSTSGLSGEQFF
.,TRBJ1-1,TRBV6-5,.,TGTGCCAGCAGTTACTCGATAGGGATTTTGGGCACTGAAGCTTTCTTT,CASSYSIGILGTEAFF
.,TRBJ2-3,TRBV21-1,.,TGTGCCAGCAGCCTGGGACTTCCCCCTCGAGCAGATACGCAGTATTTT,CASSLGLPPRADTQYF
once,TRBJ2-7,TRBV2,.,TGTGCCAGCAGGGTAGGTTTGAGCTCCTACGAGCAGTACTTT,CASRVGLSSYEQYF
.,TRBJ2-7,TRBV21-1,.,TGTGCCAGCAGCAAACGTCCCCAGAGCTCCTACGAGCAGTACTTC,CASSKRPQSSYEQYF
.,TRBJ2-1,TRBV7-9,.,TGTGCCAGCAGCCGGGGGCAGGGGACCTACAATGAGCAGTTCTTC,CASSRGQGTYNEQFF
.,TRBJ2-7,TRBV10-3,.,TGTGCCATCAGTGACCCGAGGGGCTCCGGGCACGAGCAGTACTTC,CAISDPRGSGHEQYF